This T cell receptor (beta chain) was captured by sequencing in a study of identical twins. Broader study findings: These conclusions were based on statistical analysis (cross-sectional, not following the same donors). Among out-of-frame alpha sequences shared by twins, low generation probability occurred in excess. Modelling approaches yielded underestimates of out-of-frame TCR alpha sharing between monozygotic twins.

Deletions cut 3 bases from V and 2 bases from J, with 12 bases between. This CDR3 contains 15 residues. In germline, CDR1 is KGHSH, CDR2 LQKENI. The table lists this clonotype with many counts. Its antigen is currently unknown. TCRdb ran MiXCR on the 5' RACE reads and lists one entry per CDR3 protein. The sample shows approximately 410,000 distinct CDR3 sequences, about 18% of them seen only once. The sample consisted of naive T cells sorted from blood. The origin of this receptor is a man aged 50 to 59 in good health. This chain uses TRBV18 with TRBJ2-3; D is undetermined. CDR3 sequence (DNA): TGTGCCAGCTCACCTTACCTCCCGGTCACAGATACGCAGTATTTT. This sequence encodes CASSPYLPVTDTQYF.